Listed here are 14 T cell receptor beta chains from one sample, sequenced in a study of Ad26.COV2.S vaccination and SARS-CoV-2 variants. Some clones are missing from TCRdb's copy, which holds only in-frame ones; the method was immunoSEQ multiplex PCR. The sample includes 380,000 or so clones, 83% seen only once; the top ten take 7% to 9.5%. This sample's treatment: over 15 received Ad26.COV2.S at low or high dose, single or two shots; several received placebo; per-sample allocation not given. It was on day 63 after the first vaccine or placebo injection that samples were taken. This specimen was peripheral blood, taken in a trial of Ad26.COV2.S vaccine versus placebo. Receptors originate from a person aged 18-60 years who received the Ad26.COV2.S COVID-19 vaccine or a placebo.

This clone was seen only a few times. The rearrangement joins TRBV20-1 to TRBJ1-2; D not certain. Germline V gene data show CDR1 as DFQATT and CDR2 as SNEGSKA (reference sequence). The length of the CDR3 is 11 residues. The CDR3 spells CSAYGPYGYTF. The CDR3 DNA reads TGCAGCGCCTACGGGCCCTATGGCTACACCTTC.

A few counts support this clone. CDR3 in DNA: TGTGCCAGCAGCCAAGCGGTGAGGAGGACGGAGACCCAGTACTTC. It codes for CASSQAVRRTETQYF. V and J are TRBV3-1 (or the pseudogene TRBV3-2) and TRBJ2-5; perhaps TRBD2 as D (5 bases). The V gene's germline CDR1 is LGHDT and CDR2 YNNKEL (reference sequence). Trimming pared 1 base from V and 5 bases from J, leaving 14 bases between. This CDR3 has 15 residues.

This sequence joins TRBV6-1 and TRBJ1-2; D ambiguous. The CDR3 runs to 13 residues. Germline-derived CDR1 and CDR2 are MNHNS and SASEGT. The germline V and J ends were trimmed by 3 bases and 1 base, with 6 bases remaining between them. CDR3 sequence: CASSDTVNYGYTF. The CDR3, as DNA: TGTGCCAGCAGTGACACCGTTAACTATGGCTACACCTTC.

The J gene is TRBJ1-1, the V gene TRBV6-5; the match to TRBD1 covers 8 bases. The J segment lost 5 bases and the V segment lost 4 bases, leaving 12 bases of the junction unmatched. CDR3 length: 16 amino acids. Germline CDR1 and CDR2: MNHEY and SVGAGI. CDR3 sequence reads: CASSSQLDRVGTEAFF. The CDR3 DNA sequence: TGTGCCAGCAGTTCACAATTGGACAGGGTTGGGACTGAAGCTTTCTTT.

This sequence joins TRBV5-1 and TRBJ1-4, with 9 bases fitting TRBD1. Trimming at V came to 1 base and at J to 6 bases, leaving 16 bases not matched to a gene. This CDR3 is built from 19 residues. CDR1 is SGHRS, CDR2 YFSETQ, per germline. CDR3 in DNA: TGCGCCAGCAGCTTGTTAAGATACGGGACAGGGTCCGGATATGAAAAACTGTTTTTT. Protein product: CASSLLRYGTGSGYEKLFF.

V is TRBV27 and J is TRBJ1-2, with TRBD1 matching over 9 bases. The V gene's germline CDR1 is MNHEY and CDR2 SMNVEV (reference sequence). V shed 8 bases, J shed 1 base, and the junction held 14 bases outside the gene matches. The CDR3 is 17 amino acids. The CDR3 protein is CASGPLLRDRDNYGYTF. In DNA form, the CDR3 reads TGTGCCAGCGGCCCGTTACTCCGGGACAGGGATAACTATGGCTACACCTTC.

The chain uses TRBV5-1 and TRBJ2-7, with D perhaps TRBD2 (6 bases). The V end was cut by 2 bases, the J end by 7 bases, with 13 bases between. CDR1 is SGHRS and CDR2 is YFSETQ in the germline V gene. This CDR3 is built from 13 residues. DNA for the CDR3: TGCGCCAGCAGCTTCCGGGACTCTAGGGAGCAGTACTTC. Its translation is CASSFRDSREQYF.

The V gene is TRBV1, the J gene TRBJ1-5. TRBV1 is recorded as a pseudogene. This CDR3 comprises 16 residues. CDR3 sequence: CTSSQLGDYSNQPQHF. The CDR3 nucleotides are TGCACCAGCAGCCAGTTGGGGGATTATAGCAATCAGCCCCAGCATTTT.

This clone was picked up one time. The CDR3 DNA sequence: TGTGCCAGTCGACTACAGGGACGGACAGATACGCAGTATTTT. Encoded protein: CASRLQGRTDTQYF. The chain recombines TRBV19 with TRBJ2-3, with D possibly matching TRBD1 (6 bases). The germline V and J ends were trimmed by 8 bases and 3 bases, with 15 bases remaining between them. CDR3 size: 14 residues. Germline lookup yields CDR1 LNHDA and CDR2 SQIVND (reference sequence).

The chain carries TRBV12-5 and TRBJ2-7; the D gene could be TRBD1 or TRBD2 (5 bases each). The V gene's germline CDR1 is LGHNT and CDR2 FRNRAP. This CDR3 spans 16 amino acids. Between the trimmed V and J ends, which lost 1 base and 4 bases, there was a span of 17 bases. The CDR3 region has the DNA TGTGCTAGTGGTTTGGCCAAGGGGAGAGGTGTGTACGAGCAGTACTTC. It encodes CASGLAKGRGVYEQYF.

In this sample, this clone turned up once. This sequence joins TRBV7-9 and TRBJ2-5, with no clear D. V lost 2 bases and J lost 5, with 15 bases in between. This CDR3 comprises 15 residues. Per germline, CDR1 SEHNR and CDR2 FQNEAQ (reference sequence). The CDR3 region has the DNA TGTGCCAGCAGCTTACGGAAGGGATCAGGCGAGACCCAGTACTTC. Protein product: CASSLRKGSGETQYF.

Only one count was recorded for this clone. V gene TRBV12-2 combines with J gene TRBJ2-1. TRBV12-2 is a known pseudogene. The CDR3 extends over 16 amino acids. DNA for the CDR3: TGTGCAAGTCGCAGCCCCGGTCCACACTGCTTCAATGAGCAGTTCTTC. Translating it yields CASRSPGPHCFNEQFF.

The chain carries TRBV5-5 and TRBJ2-3; no reliable D call. Trimming removed 5 bases from V and 1 base from J, with 11 bases in between. The length of the CDR3 is 14 residues. CDR1 is SGHKS and CDR2 is YYEKEE in the germline V gene (reference sequence). DNA of the CDR3: TGTGCCAGCAGTTTGCTGGTGGGCACAGATACGCAGTATTTT. Its translation is CASSLLVGTDTQYF.

This chain uses TRBV30 with TRBJ1-6; D is unresolved. V was shortened by 0 bases and J by 3 bases, with 12 bases between the two germline ends. Germline V gives CDR1 GTSNPN, CDR2 SVGIG (reference sequence). The CDR3 covers 16 residues. CDR3 in DNA: TGTGCCTGGAGTGTGGGCTCTTCCCTCTATAATTCACCCCTCCACTTT. It encodes CAWSVGSSLYNSPLHF.